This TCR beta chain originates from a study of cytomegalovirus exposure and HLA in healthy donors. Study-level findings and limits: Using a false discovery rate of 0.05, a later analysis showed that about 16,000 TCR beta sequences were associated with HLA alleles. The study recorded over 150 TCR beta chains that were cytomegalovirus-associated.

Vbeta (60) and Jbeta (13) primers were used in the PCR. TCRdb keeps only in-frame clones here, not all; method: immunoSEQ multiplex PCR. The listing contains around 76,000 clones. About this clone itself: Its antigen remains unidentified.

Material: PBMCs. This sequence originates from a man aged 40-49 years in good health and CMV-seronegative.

The CDR3 region is CASSQSGTAPYNEQFF. The CDR3 coding sequence is TGCGCCAGCAGCCAATCCGGGACTGCTCCTTACAATGAGCAGTTCTTC. The chain combines TRBV4-3 with TRBJ2-1, with D tentatively TRBD2 (6 bases). Germline V gene data show CDR1 as LGHNA and CDR2 as YSLEER. CDR3 length equals 16 residues. The V end was cut by 2 bases, the J end by 4 bases, with 15 bases between.